This entry concerns a single T cell receptor (beta chain). The sample belongs to a study of blood T cell repertoires in COVID-19. Study details: The United States, Italy and Spain were the sources of the acute and convalescent COVID-19 samples. From T cells, B-cell-depleted T cells, or PBMCs came the material, which was cDNA or gDNA.

In the original workflow: Amplified reference gene primers provided the basis for estimating nucleated cell counts. The repertoire was sequenced with immunoSEQ multiplex PCR; TCRdb's copy has only in-frame clones and lacks some. Clone size and the V and J calls come from that table; the DNA yielded D and trimming. Of around 190,000 clones listed, roughly nine tenths are singletons. Germline values: CDR1 SGHTA, CDR2 FQGTGA. After removal of 5 bases from V and 5 bases from J, the junction contained 5 bases not matched to a gene. The CDR3 loop spans 13 amino acids. Sequencing was performed on peripheral blood. The origin of this receptor is a man in his thirties or forties with acute or convalescent COVID-19. The chain is built from TRBV7-3 and TRBJ2-5; TRBD1 matches at 7 bases. CDR3 region: CASSQTGRETQYF. In DNA, the CDR3 is TGTGCCAGCAGCCAGACAGGGCGGGAGACCCAGTACTTC.